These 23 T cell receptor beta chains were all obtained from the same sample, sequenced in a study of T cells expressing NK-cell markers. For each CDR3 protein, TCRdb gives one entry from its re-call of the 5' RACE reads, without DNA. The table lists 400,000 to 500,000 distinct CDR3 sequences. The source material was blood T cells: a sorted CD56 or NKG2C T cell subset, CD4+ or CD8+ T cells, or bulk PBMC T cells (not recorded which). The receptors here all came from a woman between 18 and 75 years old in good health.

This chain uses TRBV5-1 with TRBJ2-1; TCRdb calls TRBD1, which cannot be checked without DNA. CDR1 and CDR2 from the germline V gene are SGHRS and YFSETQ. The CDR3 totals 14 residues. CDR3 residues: CASRSIPGGSEQFF.

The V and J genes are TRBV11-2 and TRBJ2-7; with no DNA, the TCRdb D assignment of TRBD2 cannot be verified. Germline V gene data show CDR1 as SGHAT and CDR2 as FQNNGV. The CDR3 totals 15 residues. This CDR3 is CASRGIAGAPYEQYF.

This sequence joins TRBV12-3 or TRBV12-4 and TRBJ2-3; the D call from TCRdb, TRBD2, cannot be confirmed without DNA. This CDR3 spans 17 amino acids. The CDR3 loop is CASSSRQVGTRSDTQYF.

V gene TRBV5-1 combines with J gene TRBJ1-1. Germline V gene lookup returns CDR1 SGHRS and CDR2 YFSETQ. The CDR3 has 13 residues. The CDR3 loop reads CASSWGSGSGGFF.

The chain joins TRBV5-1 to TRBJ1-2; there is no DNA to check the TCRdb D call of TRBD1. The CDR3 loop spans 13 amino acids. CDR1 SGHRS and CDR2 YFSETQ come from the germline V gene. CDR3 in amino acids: CASSSPEGYGYTF.

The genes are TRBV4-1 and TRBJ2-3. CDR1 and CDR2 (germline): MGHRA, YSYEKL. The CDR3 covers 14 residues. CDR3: CASSQVTSTDTQYF.

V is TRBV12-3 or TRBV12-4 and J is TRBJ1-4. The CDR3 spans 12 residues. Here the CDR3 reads CASSVRNEKLFF.

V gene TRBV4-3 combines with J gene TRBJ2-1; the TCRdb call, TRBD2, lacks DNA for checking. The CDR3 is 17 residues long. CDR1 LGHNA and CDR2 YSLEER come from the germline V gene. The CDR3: CASSQGPKLARSNEQFF.

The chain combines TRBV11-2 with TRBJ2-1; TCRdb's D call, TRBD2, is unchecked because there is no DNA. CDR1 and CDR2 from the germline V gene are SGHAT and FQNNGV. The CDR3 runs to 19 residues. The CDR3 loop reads CASSLGAGRLAGSYNEQFF. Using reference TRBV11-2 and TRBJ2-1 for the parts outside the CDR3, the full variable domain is EAGVAQSPRYKIIEKRQSVAFWCNPISGHATLYWYQQILGQGPKLLIQFQNNGVVDDSQLPKDRFSAERLKGVDSTLKIQPAKLEDSAVYLCASSLGAGRLAGSYNEQFFGPGTRLTVL.

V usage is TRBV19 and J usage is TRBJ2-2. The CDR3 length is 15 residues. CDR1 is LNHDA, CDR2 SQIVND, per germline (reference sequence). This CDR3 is CASKSSGRRTGELFF.

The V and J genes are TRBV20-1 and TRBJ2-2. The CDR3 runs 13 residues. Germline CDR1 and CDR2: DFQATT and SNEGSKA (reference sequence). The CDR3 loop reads CSARKANTGELFF.

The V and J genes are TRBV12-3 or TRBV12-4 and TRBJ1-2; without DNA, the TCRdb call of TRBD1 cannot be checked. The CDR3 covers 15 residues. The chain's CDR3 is CASSSRDRVDYGYTF.

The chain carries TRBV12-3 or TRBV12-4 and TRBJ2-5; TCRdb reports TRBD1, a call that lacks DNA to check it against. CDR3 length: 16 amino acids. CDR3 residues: CASSTPRVWVQETQYF.

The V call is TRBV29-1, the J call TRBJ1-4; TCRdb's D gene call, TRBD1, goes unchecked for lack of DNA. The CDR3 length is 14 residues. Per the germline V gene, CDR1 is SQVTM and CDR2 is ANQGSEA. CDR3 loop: CSVASAPVGEKLFF.

The CDR3 sequence is CASSSPGIDTQYF. This chain joins TRBV6-6 and TRBJ2-3; TCRdb gives TRBD1 as the D gene, but with no DNA this cannot be confirmed. From germline, CDR1 is MNHNY and CDR2 SVGAGI (reference sequence). The CDR3 has 13 residues.

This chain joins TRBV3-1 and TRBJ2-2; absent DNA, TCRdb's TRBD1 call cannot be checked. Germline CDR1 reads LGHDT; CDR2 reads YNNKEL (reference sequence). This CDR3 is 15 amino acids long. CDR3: CASTLAGAYTGELFF.

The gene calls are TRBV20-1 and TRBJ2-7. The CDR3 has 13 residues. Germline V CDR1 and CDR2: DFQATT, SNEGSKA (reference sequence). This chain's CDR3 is CSAEGGRSYEQYF.

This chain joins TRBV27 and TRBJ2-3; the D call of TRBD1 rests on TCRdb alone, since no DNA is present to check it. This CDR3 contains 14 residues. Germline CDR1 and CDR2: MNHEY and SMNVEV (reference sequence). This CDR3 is CASSFKGIADTQYF.

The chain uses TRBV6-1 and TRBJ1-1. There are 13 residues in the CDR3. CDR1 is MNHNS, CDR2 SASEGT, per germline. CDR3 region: CATQRAGNTEAFF.

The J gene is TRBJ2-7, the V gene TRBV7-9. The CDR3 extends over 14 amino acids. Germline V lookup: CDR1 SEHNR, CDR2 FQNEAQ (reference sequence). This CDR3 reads CASSFPTGSYEQYF.

CDR3 residues: CASTQRDLPANEQFF. The chain employs TRBV19 and TRBJ2-1; the TCRdb D gene call, TRBD2, has no DNA to confirm it. Germline CDR1 and CDR2: LNHDA and SQIVND (reference sequence). The CDR3 covers 15 residues.

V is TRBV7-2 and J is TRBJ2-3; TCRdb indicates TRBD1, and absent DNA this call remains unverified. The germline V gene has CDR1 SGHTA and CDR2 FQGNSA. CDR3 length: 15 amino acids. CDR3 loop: CASSLAGVPTDTQYF.

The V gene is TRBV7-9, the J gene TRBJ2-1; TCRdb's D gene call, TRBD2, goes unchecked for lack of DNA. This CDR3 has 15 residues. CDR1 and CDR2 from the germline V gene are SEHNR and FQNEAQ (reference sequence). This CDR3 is CASSRGLAGWGEQFF.